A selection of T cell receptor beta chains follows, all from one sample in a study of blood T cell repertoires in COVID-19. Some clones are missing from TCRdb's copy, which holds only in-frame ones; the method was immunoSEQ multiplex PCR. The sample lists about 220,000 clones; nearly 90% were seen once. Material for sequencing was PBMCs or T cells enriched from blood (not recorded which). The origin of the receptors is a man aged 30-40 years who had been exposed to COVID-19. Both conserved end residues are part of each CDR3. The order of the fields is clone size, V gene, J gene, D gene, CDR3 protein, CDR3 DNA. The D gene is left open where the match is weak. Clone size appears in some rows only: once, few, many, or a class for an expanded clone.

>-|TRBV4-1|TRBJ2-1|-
CASSPETYYNEQFF
TGCGCCAGCAGCCCAGAGACTTACTACAATGAGCAGTTCTTC
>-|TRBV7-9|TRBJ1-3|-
CASSPTTGSGNTIYF
TGTGCCAGCAGCCCAACAACAGGGTCTGGAAACACCATATATTTT
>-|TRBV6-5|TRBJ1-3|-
CASSSTGSDGNTIYF
TGTGCCAGCAGTTCCACAGGGTCTGATGGAAACACCATATATTTT
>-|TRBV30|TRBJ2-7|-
CAWAGGPEQYF
TGTGCCTGGGCCGGAGGGCCCGAGCAGTACTTC
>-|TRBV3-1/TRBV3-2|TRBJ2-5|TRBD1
CASSPPGQAPSETQYF
TGTGCCAGCAGCCCCCCCGGACAGGCTCCGAGCGAGACCCAGTACTTC
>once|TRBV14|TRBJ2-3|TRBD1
CASSPLGQGFADTQYF
TGTGCCAGCAGCCCTCTGGGACAGGGGTTTGCGGATACGCAGTATTTT
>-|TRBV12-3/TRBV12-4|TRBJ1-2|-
CASSLSRVGGYTF
TGTGCCAGCAGCCTGAGCCGGGTCGGGGGCTACACCTTC
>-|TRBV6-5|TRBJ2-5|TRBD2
CASSYSASGGWTQYF
TGTGCCAGCAGTTACTCGGCTAGCGGGGGGTGGACCCAGTACTTC
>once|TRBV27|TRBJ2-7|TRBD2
CASSPGLAGASYEQYF
TGTGCCAGCAGTCCGGGACTAGCGGGGGCATCCTACGAGCAGTACTTC
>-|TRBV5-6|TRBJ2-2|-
CASSPAFREANTGELFF
TGTGCCAGCAGCCCGGCGTTCAGGGAGGCGAACACCGGGGAGCTGTTTTTT
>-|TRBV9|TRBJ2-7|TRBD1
CASSVGTGGIYEQYF
TGTGCCAGCAGCGTAGGGACAGGTGGAATCTACGAGCAGTACTTC
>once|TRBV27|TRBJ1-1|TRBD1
CASSPTGTSTEAFF
TGTGCCAGCAGCCCGACAGGGACGAGCACTGAAGCTTTCTTT
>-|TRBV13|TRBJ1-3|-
CASRGAGGNTIYF
TGTGCCAGCAGAGGGGCGGGGGGAAACACCATATATTTT
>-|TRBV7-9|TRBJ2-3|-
CASSRAFNTQYF
TGTGCCAGCAGCCGAGCCTTCAATACGCAGTATTTT
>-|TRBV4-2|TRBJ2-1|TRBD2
CASSQDSRGGYNEQFF
TGTGCCAGCAGCCAAGACTCGCGGGGGGGCTATAATGAGCAGTTCTTC
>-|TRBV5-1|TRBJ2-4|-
CASSPQKSGNIQYF
TGCGCCAGCAGCCCCCAAAAGTCGGGAAACATTCAGTACTTC
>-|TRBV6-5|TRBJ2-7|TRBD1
CASSSGGQGLHEQYF
TGTGCCAGCAGTTCGGGGGGACAGGGTTTACACGAGCAGTACTTC
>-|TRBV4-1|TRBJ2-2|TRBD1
CASSQGTGGNTGELFF
TGCGCCAGCAGCCAAGGGACAGGGGGGAACACCGGGGAGCTGTTTTTT
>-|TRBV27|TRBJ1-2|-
CASSLGGGTPNYGYTF
TGTGCCAGCAGTTTAGGCGGGGGCACACCTAACTATGGCTACACCTTC
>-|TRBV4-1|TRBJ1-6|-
CASSQGPFSKMNSPLHF
TGCGCCAGCAGCCAGGGGCCCTTCAGTAAGATGAATTCACCCCTCCACTTT
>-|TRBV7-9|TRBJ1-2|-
CASSAGGGYTF
TGTGCCAGCAGCGCGGGAGGGGGCTACACCTTC
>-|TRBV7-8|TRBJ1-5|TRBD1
CASSPDRDQPQHF
TGTGCCAGCAGCCCGGACAGGGACCAGCCCCAGCATTTT
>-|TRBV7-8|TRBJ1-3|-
CASSFGGRNTIYF
TGTGCCAGCAGCTTTGGGGGCCGAAACACCATATATTTT
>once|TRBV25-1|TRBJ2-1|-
CASSEGSYNEQFF
TGTGCCAGCAGTGAGGGCAGTTACAATGAGCAGTTCTTC
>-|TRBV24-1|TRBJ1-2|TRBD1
CATSDDRDGYTF
TGTGCCACCAGTGATGACAGGGATGGCTACACCTTC
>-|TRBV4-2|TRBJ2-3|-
CASSQDTTTDTQYF
TGTGCCAGCAGCCAAGATACAACCACAGATACGCAGTATTTT
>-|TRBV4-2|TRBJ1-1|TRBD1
CASSQARNRGPHSWTFF
TGTGCCAGCAGCCAAGCCAGAAACAGGGGGCCCCACTCGTGGACTTTCTTT
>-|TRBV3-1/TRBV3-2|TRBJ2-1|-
CASSQFRYNEQFF
TGTGCCAGCAGCCAGTTCAGGTACAATGAGCAGTTCTTC
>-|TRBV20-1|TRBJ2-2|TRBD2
CSASRRRGGRGTGELFF
TGCAGTGCTAGTAGAAGGCGGGGGGGCCGGGGGACCGGGGAGCTGTTTTTT
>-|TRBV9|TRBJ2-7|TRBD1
CASSPGQIPYYEQYF
TGTGCCAGCAGCCCGGGACAGATACCATACTACGAGCAGTACTTC
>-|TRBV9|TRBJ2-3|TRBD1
CASSERQGNTQYF
TGTGCCAGCAGCGAGAGACAGGGGAATACGCAGTATTTT
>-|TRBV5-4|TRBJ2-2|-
CASSSEETGELFF
TGTGCCAGCAGTTCGGAGGAGACCGGGGAGCTGTTTTTT
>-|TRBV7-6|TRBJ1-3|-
CASSLLEFENTIYF
TGTGCCAGCAGCTTACTGGAGTTTGAAAACACCATATATTTT
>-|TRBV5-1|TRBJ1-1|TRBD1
CASRTTGEGTEAFF
TGCGCCAGCAGGACGACAGGGGAGGGCACTGAAGCTTTCTTT
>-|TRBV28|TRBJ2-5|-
CASSWALLGTSMGQETQYF
TGTGCCAGCAGTTGGGCCCTTCTTGGGACTTCGATGGGGCAAGAGACCCAGTACTTC
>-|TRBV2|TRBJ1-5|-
CASSDLTAGSTNQPQHF
TGTGCCAGCAGTGATCTCACAGCAGGTTCCACAAATCAGCCCCAGCATTTT
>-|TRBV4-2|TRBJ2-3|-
CASSQAPHVFSTDTQYF
TGTGCCAGCAGCCAAGCCCCACACGTTTTCAGCACAGATACGCAGTATTTT
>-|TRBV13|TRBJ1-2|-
CASSPIGGAMGEGYTF
TGTGCCAGCAGCCCAATTGGAGGGGCCATGGGTGAAGGCTACACCTTC
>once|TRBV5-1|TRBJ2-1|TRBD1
CASSPDPGQGYNEQFF
TGCGCCAGCAGCCCGGACCCGGGACAGGGATACAATGAGCAGTTCTTC
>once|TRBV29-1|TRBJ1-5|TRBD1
CSVELPRDREYSNQPQHF
TGCAGCGTTGAACTCCCCCGAGACAGGGAGTATAGCAATCAGCCCCAGCATTTT
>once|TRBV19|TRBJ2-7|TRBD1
CASSTTGGEQYF
TGTGCCAGTAGTACGACAGGGGGCGAGCAGTACTTC
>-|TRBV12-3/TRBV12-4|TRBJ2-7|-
CASSSAALNEQYF
TGTGCCAGCAGTTCTGCGGCGCTCAACGAGCAGTACTTC
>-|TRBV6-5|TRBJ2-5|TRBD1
CASSYSTGEETQYF
TGTGCCAGCAGTTACTCGACAGGGGAAGAGACCCAGTACTTC
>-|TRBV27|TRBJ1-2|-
CASSLTVNYGYTF
TGTGCCAGCAGCTTGACAGTAAACTATGGCTACACCTTC
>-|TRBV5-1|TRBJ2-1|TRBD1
CASSLGRRPRAGTDTYNEQFF
TGCGCCAGCAGCTTGGGCCGACGCCCCCGGGCCGGGACAGATACTTACAATGAGCAGTTCTTC
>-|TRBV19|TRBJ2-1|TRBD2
CASSLGATSGGWNEQFF
TGTGCCAGTAGCCTCGGAGCGACTAGCGGGGGGTGGAATGAGCAGTTCTTC
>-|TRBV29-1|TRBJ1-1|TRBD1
CSVEVQGEYTEAFF
TGCAGCGTTGAAGTACAGGGGGAGTACACTGAAGCTTTCTTT
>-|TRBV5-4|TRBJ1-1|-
CASSLTVSGPYTEAFF
TGTGCCAGCAGCCTGACAGTTTCGGGCCCGTACACTGAAGCTTTCTTT
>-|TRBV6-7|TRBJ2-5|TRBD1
CASSPRHRGPQETQYF
TGTGCCAGCAGCCCAAGACACAGGGGGCCCCAAGAGACCCAGTACTTC
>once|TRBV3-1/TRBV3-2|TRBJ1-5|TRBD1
CASSQGDRNQPQHF
TGTGCCAGCAGCCAAGGGGACAGAAATCAGCCCCAGCATTTT
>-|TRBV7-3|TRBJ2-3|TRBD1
CASRQGLETDTQYF
TGTGCCAGCAGACAGGGGCTGGAGACAGATACGCAGTATTTT
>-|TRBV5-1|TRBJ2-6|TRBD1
CASSRTGGGGANVLTF
TGCGCCAGCAGTCGAACAGGGGGCGGTGGGGCCAACGTCCTGACTTTC
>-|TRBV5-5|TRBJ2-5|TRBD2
CASSLAGGAAVTQYF
TGTGCCAGCAGCTTGGCGGGGGGGGCCGCCGTGACCCAGTACTTC
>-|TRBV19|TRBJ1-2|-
CASRVATLYGYTF
TGTGCCAGTAGGGTGGCGACTCTCTATGGCTACACCTTC
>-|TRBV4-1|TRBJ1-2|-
CASSQVSVSEGKVDGYTF
TGCGCCAGCAGCCAAGTATCGGTGTCGGAGGGAAAGGTGGATGGCTACACCTTC
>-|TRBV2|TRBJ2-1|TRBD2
CASRDGTSNHNEQFF
TGTGCCAGCAGGGATGGGACTAGCAATCACAATGAGCAGTTCTTC
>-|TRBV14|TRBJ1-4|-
CASSKATSRGRNEKLFF
TGTGCCAGCAGCAAAGCAACCTCCAGGGGTCGAAATGAAAAACTGTTTTTT
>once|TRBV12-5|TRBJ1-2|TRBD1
CASGLLRTGRSLNYGYTF
TGTGCTAGTGGTTTACTACGGACAGGGAGGAGCCTTAACTATGGCTACACCTTC
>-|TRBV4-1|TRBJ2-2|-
CASSRGLAGSTGELFF
TGCGCCAGCAGCCGGGGTTTGGCGGGGAGCACCGGGGAGCTGTTTTTT